These T cell receptor beta chains were read from a single sample in a study of shared clonotypes between healthy human individuals. Generated by immunoSEQ multiplex PCR, the TCRdb table keeps only in-frame clones and is missing some. This table holds a few million clones, more than 80% found once. The sequencing sample was made of naive CD4+ T cells sorted from blood. The receptors originated from a young man in good health. CDR3s include the opening cysteine and the closing phenylalanine or tryptophan. A D gene is named only where the DNA matches it firmly. Clone size appears in some rows only: once, few, many, or a class for an expanded clone.

j_call | v_call | d_call | clone_size | cdr3_nt | cdr3_aa
TRBJ2-1 | TRBV18 | . | once | TGTGCCAGCTCACCACCGAAAAGCGGGTCCCCCAATGAGCAGTTCTTC | CASSPPKSGSPNEQFF
TRBJ1-4 | TRBV2 | . | . | TGTGCCAGCAGGGTCGGGACGGAAAAACTGTTTTTT | CASRVGTEKLFF
TRBJ2-5 | TRBV6-1 | TRBD2 | . | TGTGCCAGCAGACAAGCGGGAGATGAGACCCAGTACTTC | CASRQAGDETQYF
TRBJ2-3 | TRBV2 | . | . | TGTGCCAGCAGTGAACAGGGGGATACGCAGTATTTT | CASSEQGDTQYF
TRBJ2-7 | TRBV18 | . | . | TGTGCCAGCTCGGGGAACGGCTCCTACGAGCAGTACTTC | CASSGNGSYEQYF
TRBJ2-4 | TRBV4-1 | . | . | TGCGCCAGCAGCCAGGAGGACCTTGGGAACATTCAGTACTTC | CASSQEDLGNIQYF
TRBJ2-6 | TRBV30 | . | . | TGTGCCTGGAGCGTCTTCGGCTCTGGGGCCAACGTCCTGACTTTC | CAWSVFGSGANVLTF
TRBJ2-2 | TRBV5-1 | . | . | TGCGCCAGCAGCTTGGCCCAGGGACCTAGGGCCGGGGAGCTGTTTTTT | CASSLAQGPRAGELFF
TRBJ1-4 | TRBV5-4 | . | . | TGTGCCAGCAGCTTGGCCGAAGATACTAATGAAAAACTGTTTTTT | CASSLAEDTNEKLFF
TRBJ1-1 | TRBV2 | . | . | TGTGCCAGCCAAGGACAGCAGAACACTGAAGCTTTCTTT | CASQGQQNTEAFF
TRBJ2-5 | TRBV27 | TRBD2 | . | TGTGCCAGCAGTTTATGGGGGGGCCAAGAGACCCAGTACTTC | CASSLWGGQETQYF
TRBJ2-7 | TRBV5-6 | . | . | TGTGCCAGCAGCTTGGTGGTCCCGTACGAGCAGTACTTC | CASSLVVPYEQYF
TRBJ2-3 | TRBV6-5 | . | once | TGTGCCAGCAGTATAGGGGGAAGCACAGATACGCAGTATTTT | CASSIGGSTDTQYF